Below, 19 T cell receptor beta chains from the same sample are listed, as sequenced in a study of T cell responses to AZD1222 COVID-19 vaccine. The table came from immunoSEQ multiplex PCR; TCRdb's copy has only in-frame clones and leaves some out. The sample contains some 150,000 clones, around 88% of which appear only once. Sample: peripheral blood, taken on day 0 of AZD1222 vaccination. Receptor source: an adult in good health.

The V gene is TRBV3-1 (or the pseudogene TRBV3-2), the J gene TRBJ2-7; no reliable D call. Judging by the DNA end, TRBJ2-5 fits better; the J call may be wrong. Germline values: CDR1 LGHDT, CDR2 YNNKEL (reference sequence). The CDR3 totals 14 residues. The CDR3 region is CASSQVILGETQYF. Written as DNA, the CDR3 is TGTGCCAGCAGCCAAGTGATTCTAGGGGAGACCCAGTACTTC.

V and J are TRBV29-1 and TRBJ1-1; no definite D call. Germline V gene lookup returns CDR1 SQVTM and CDR2 ANQGSEA. V was cut by 7 bases and J by 4 bases, with 13 bases left in between. CDR3 size: 12 residues. The CDR3 DNA is TGCAGCGCCGGTTTTTCGACCACTGAAGCTTTCTTT. Translation gives CSAGFSTTEAFF.

Only one count was recorded for this clone. The chain employs TRBV5-6 and TRBJ2-3; tentatively, D is TRBD1 or TRBD2 (5 bases each). In germline, CDR1 is SGHDT, CDR2 YYEEEE. The CDR3 has 15 amino acids. The V end was cut by 2 bases, the J end by 4 bases, with 14 bases between. The CDR3 protein is CASSFEGPGPDTQYF. The CDR3, as DNA: TGTGCCAGCAGCTTTGAGGGACCCGGACCAGATACGCAGTATTTT.

This sequence joins TRBV5-8 and TRBJ2-7; perhaps TRBD2 as D (5 bases). The germline V gene has CDR1 SGHTS and CDR2 YDEGEE. Trimming stripped 3 bases from V and 1 base from J, with 17 bases between. This CDR3 region has 16 residues. The CDR3 region has the DNA TGTGCCAGCAGCTACCGAGGGCTGCTAAAATCCTACGAGCAGTACTTC. This gives the protein CASSYRGLLKSYEQYF.

The chain combines TRBV6-5 with TRBJ1-4; D remains ambiguous. Germline CDR1 and CDR2: MNHEY and SVGAGI. V was pared by 8 bases and J by 0 bases, with 13 bases between. The CDR3 spans 15 residues. The CDR3 sequence: CASGRPRTTNEKLFF. CDR3 coding DNA: TGTGCCAGCGGCCGTCCGAGAACAACTAATGAAAAACTGTTTTTT.

The chain combines TRBV5-6 with TRBJ2-3, with a weak D call TRBD1 (7 bases). Trimming removed 7 bases at V and 5 bases at J, with 23 bases between. CDR3 length equals 16 residues. CDR1 SGHDT and CDR2 YYEEEE come from the germline V gene. CDR3 protein: CASVRLQGGILDTQYF. In nucleotides, the CDR3 is TGTGCCAGCGTTCGGTTGCAGGGGGGCATTTTAGATACGCAGTATTTT.

The V gene is TRBV4-3, the J gene TRBJ2-1; 9 bases align to TRBD2. Germline lookup yields CDR1 LGHNA and CDR2 YSLEER. This CDR3 region has 16 residues. The trim removed 3 bases at V and 5 bases at J, leaving 8 bases unmatched. The CDR3 spells CASSHLQGLANNEQFF. The CDR3 DNA reads TGCGCCAGCAGCCACCTGCAAGGACTAGCGAACAATGAGCAGTTCTTC.

This rearrangement joins TRBV7-2 to TRBJ1-2, with a weak D call TRBD1 (6 bases). The ends were cut back, 2 bases at V and 6 bases at J, with 7 bases in the middle. In germline, CDR1 is SGHTA, CDR2 FQGNSA. This CDR3 comprises 12 residues. CDR3 residues: CASSLPGDGYTF. DNA of the CDR3: TGTGCCAGCAGCTTACCAGGGGATGGCTACACCTTC.

This chain uses TRBV5-4 with TRBJ2-5; 9 nucleotides agree with TRBD1. The CDR3 is 15 amino acids. Germline CDR1 reads SGHNT; CDR2 reads YYREEE (reference sequence). Trimming cost V 4 bases and J 2 bases; bases outside gene matches: 6. CDR3: CASSARDRGQETQYF. The CDR3 coding sequence is TGTGCCAGCAGCGCTAGAGACAGGGGGCAAGAGACCCAGTACTTC.

This chain links TRBV6-2 or TRBV6-3 with TRBJ2-5; 11 bases are shared with TRBD2. The CDR3 length is 15 residues. J was trimmed by 1 base and V by 6 bases; bases with no gene match: 4. Looked up from germline, CDR1 is MNHEY and CDR2 is SVGEGT. CDR3 residues: CASSVGLAGQETQYF. In nucleotides, the CDR3 is TGTGCCAGCAGCGTAGGACTAGCGGGCCAAGAGACCCAGTACTTC.

This clone appeared a few times. This rearrangement joins TRBV6-2 or TRBV6-3 to TRBJ1-6; weak D call: TRBD1 (5 bases). V was clipped by 0 bases and J by 7 bases, with 10 bases between them. The CDR3 length is 15 residues. CDR1 and CDR2 (germline): MNHEY, SVGEGT. The CDR3 reads CASSYSRGGNSPLHF. In nucleotides, the CDR3 is TGTGCCAGCAGTTACTCAAGGGGCGGCAATTCACCCCTCCACTTT.

This clone was seen a single time. The genes are TRBV3-1 (or the pseudogene TRBV3-2) and TRBJ2-7; D is unclear. V was trimmed by 0 bases and J by 3 bases, leaving 6 bases between them. Germline loops: CDR1 LGHDT, CDR2 YNNKEL (reference sequence). CDR3 length equals 13 residues. CDR3: CASSQDEGYEQYF. CDR3 nucleotides: TGTGCCAGCAGCCAAGATGAAGGCTACGAGCAGTACTTC.

This CDR3 is CASGRTGLSYEQYF. CDR3 DNA: TGTGCATCGGGGAGGACAGGTCTCTCCTACGAGCAGTACTTC. The V gene is TRBV19, the J gene TRBJ2-7, with D perhaps matching TRBD1 (7 bases). The CDR3 is 14 amino acids. Germline CDR1 is LNHDA and CDR2 is SQIVND (reference sequence). The full variable domain, rest sourced from reference TRBV19 and TRBJ2-7, is DGGITQSPKYLFRKEGQNVTLSCEQNLNHDAMYWYRQDPGQGLRLIYYSQIVNDFQKGDIAEGYSVSREKKESFPLTVTSAQKNPTAFYLCASGRTGLSYEQYFGPGTRLTVT.

The V gene is TRBV7-6, the J gene TRBJ2-7; D is uncertain. The CDR3 loop spans 16 amino acids. Germline V gene sequence: CDR1 SGHVS, CDR2 FNYEAQ. V lost 0 bases, J lost 12 bases, and 24 bases lay in between. The chain's CDR3 is CASSLAPPPSAVNVYF. Written as DNA, the CDR3 is TGTGCCAGCAGCTTAGCTCCCCCTCCGTCCGCCGTGAACGTGTACTTC.

The chain has TRBV14 and TRBJ1-6, with a possible D match to TRBD1 (5 bases). The length of the CDR3 is 15 residues. Germline V lookup: CDR1 SGHDN, CDR2 FVKESK. Trimming took off 0 bases at V and 8 bases at J, with 11 bases between the two ends. The CDR3 region is CASSQDYGGHSPLHF. The CDR3 DNA reads TGTGCCAGCAGCCAAGATTACGGGGGTCATTCACCCCTCCACTTT. The variable domain in full, with the rest retrieved from reference TRBV14 and TRBJ1-6, is EAGVTQFPSHSVIEKGQTVTLRCDPISGHDNLYWYRRVMGKEIKFLLHFVKESKQDESGMPNNRFLAERTGGTYSTLKVQPAELEDSGVYFCASSQDYGGHSPLHFGNGTRLTVT.

The rearrangement uses TRBV11-3 and TRBJ1-6, with D unresolved. The germline V gene has CDR1 SGHNT and CDR2 YENEEA. The CDR3 covers 16 residues. The CDR3 DNA is TGTCGGGTACCCGGGCTAAGCAAGGAAGATAATTCACCCCTCCACTTT. Encoded protein: CRVPGLSKEDNSPLHF.

The V call is TRBV13, the J call TRBJ2-3, with D uncertain. The CDR3 contains 11 residues. Trimming removed 4 bases at V and 2 bases at J, with 1 base between. Germline values: CDR1 PRHDT, CDR2 FYEKMQ (reference sequence). In nucleotides, the CDR3 is TGTGCCAGCAGCTCCACAGATACGCAGTATTTT. Protein: CASSSTDTQYF. The full variable domain, in which reference TRBV13 and TRBJ2-3 provide the parts outside the CDR3, is AAGVIQSPRHLIKEKRETATLKCYPIPRHDTVYWYQQGPGQDPQFLISFYEKMQSDKGSIPDRFSAQQFSDYHSELNMSSLELGDSALYFCASSSTDTQYFGPGTRLTVL.

This clone has more than one count but fewer than ten. The genes are TRBV4-3 and TRBJ1-1; no clear D gene. Germline values: CDR1 LGHNA, CDR2 YSLEER. This CDR3 spans 15 amino acids. V was cut by 0 bases and J by 2 bases, with 10 bases left in between. CDR3 sequence reads: CASSQDRTVNTEAFF. The DNA for the CDR3 is TGCGCCAGCAGCCAAGATCGGACGGTTAACACTGAAGCTTTCTTT.

This chain joins TRBV6-5 and TRBJ1-4; 7 bases line up with TRBD1. J was trimmed by 7 bases and V by 4 bases; bases with no gene match: 6. CDR3 size: 14 residues. Germline V CDR1 and CDR2: MNHEY, SVGAGI. For the CDR3, the DNA is TGTGCCAGCAGTTCAGGGGGTGACGGTGAAAAACTGTTTTTT. This translates into CASSSGGDGEKLFF.